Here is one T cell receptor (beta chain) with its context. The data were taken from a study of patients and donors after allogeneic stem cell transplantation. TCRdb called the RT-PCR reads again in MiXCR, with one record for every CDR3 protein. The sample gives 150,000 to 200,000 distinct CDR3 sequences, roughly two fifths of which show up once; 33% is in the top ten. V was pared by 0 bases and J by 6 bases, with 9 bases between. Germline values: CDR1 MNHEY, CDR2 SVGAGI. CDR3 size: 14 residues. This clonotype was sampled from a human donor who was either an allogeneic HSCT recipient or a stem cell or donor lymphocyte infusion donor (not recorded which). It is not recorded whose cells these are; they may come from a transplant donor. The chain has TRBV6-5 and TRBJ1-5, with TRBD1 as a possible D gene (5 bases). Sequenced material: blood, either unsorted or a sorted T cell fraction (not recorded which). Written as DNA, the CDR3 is TGTGCCAGCAGTTACTCAGGGCAGGGTCAGCCCCAGCATTTT. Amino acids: CASSYSGQGQPQHF.